The next 21 T cell receptor beta chains were all read from a single sample in a study of blood T cell repertoires in COVID-19. Assay used: immunoSEQ multiplex PCR; TCRdb lists only in-frame clones, some missing. The sample contains 200,000 or so clones, 80% to 90% of which appear only once. Sequencing was done on a sample of peripheral blood. The receptors stem from a human donor in a cohort sampled during active COVID-19.

V and J are TRBV10-1 and TRBJ1-2, with 12 nucleotides matching TRBD1. V shed 6 bases, J shed 6 bases, and the junction held 11 bases outside the gene matches. Germline CDR1 WNHNN, CDR2 SYGVQD (reference sequence). The CDR3 consists of 16 residues. The CDR3 here is CASSTGQGAGVHGYTF. In DNA, the CDR3 is TGCGCCAGCAGCACGGGACAGGGGGCCGGGGTCCATGGCTACACCTTC.

This chain's CDR3 is CASSYRGGEGETQYF. In DNA, the CDR3 is TGTGCCAGCAGTTACCGTGGCGGGGAGGGGGAGACCCAGTACTTC. The chain couples TRBV6-6 to TRBJ2-5; 7 bases agree with TRBD2. Germline lookup yields CDR1 MNHNY and CDR2 SVGAGI (reference sequence). The CDR3 is 15 residues long. Losses at the gene ends were 2 bases for V and 5 bases for J; bases not matched to a gene: 8.

The V gene is TRBV6-2 or TRBV6-3, the J gene TRBJ2-1; D might be TRBD2 (6 bases). In germline, CDR1 is MNHEY, CDR2 SVGEGT. This CDR3 comprises 19 residues. The ends were cut back, 0 bases at V and 1 base at J, with 19 bases in the middle. The CDR3, as DNA: TGTGCCAGCAGTTACTCACGACGGATGCTTAGCGGATCCTACAATGAGCAGTTCTTC. It is translated as CASSYSRRMLSGSYNEQFF.

The V gene is TRBV14, the J gene TRBJ1-2; TRBD1 agrees at 11 bases. Trimming at V came to 0 bases and at J to 8 bases, leaving 5 bases not matched to a gene. CDR3 length: 15 residues. In germline, CDR1 is SGHDN, CDR2 FVKESK. This CDR3 is CASSQDMGQGVGYTF. The CDR3 bases are TGTGCCAGCAGCCAAGATATGGGACAGGGGGTAGGCTACACCTTC.

V is TRBV4-1 and J is TRBJ1-4, with 7 positions matching TRBD1. Germline V CDR1 and CDR2: MGHRA, YSYEKL. The CDR3 is 15 amino acids. With 4 bases clipped from V and 8 bases from J, the junction kept 10 bases outside the gene matches. CDR3 residues: CASSLMTGSGEKLFF. The CDR3 DNA follows: TGCGCCAGCAGCCTTATGACAGGGTCGGGGGAAAAACTGTTTTTT.

The V and J genes are TRBV7-8 and TRBJ2-7; 8 bases are a match to TRBD2. The CDR3 runs to 15 residues. With 5 bases clipped from V and 1 base from J, the junction kept 7 bases outside the gene matches. Germline assignment: CDR1 SGHVS and CDR2 FQNEAQ. The CDR3 DNA reads TGTGCCAGCAGCCCCACCAGCGGGAGTTCCTACGAGCAGTACTTC. Amino acid sequence: CASSPTSGSSYEQYF. Filled out from reference TRBV7-8 and TRBJ2-7, the complete variable domain reads GAGVSQSPRYKVAKRGQDVALRCDPISGHVSLFWYQQALGQGPEFLTYFQNEAQLDKSGLPSDRFFAERPEGSVSTLKIQRTQQEDSAVYLCASSPTSGSSYEQYFGPGTRLTVT.

The CDR3: CATSSSGTIASLFF. The CDR3 DNA reads as TGTGCCACCAGCAGTTCCGGGACAATAGCATCACTGTTTTTT. The rearrangement joins TRBV15 to TRBJ1-4; D possibly corresponds to TRBD1 (6 bases). The CDR3 sequence is 14 residues long. Germline CDR1 and CDR2: LNHNV and YYDKDF (reference sequence). The V and J ends lost 3 bases and 13 bases respectively, with 18 bases between them.

The rearrangement joins TRBV20-1 to TRBJ2-3; D is possibly TRBD2 (6 bases). Looked up from germline, CDR1 is DFQATT and CDR2 is SNEGSKA (reference sequence). The CDR3 has 14 residues. V lost 3 bases and J 1 base, leaving 11 bases between the germline ends. The CDR3 protein is CSASPGEGTDTQYF. The CDR3 DNA is TGCAGTGCTAGTCCGGGAGAGGGCACAGATACGCAGTATTTT.

The chain joins TRBV6-5 to TRBJ1-5, with 9 bases identical to TRBD1. Unmatched junction bases numbered 9, after V lost 6 bases and J lost 6 bases. The CDR3 covers 15 residues. The germline V gene encodes CDR1 MNHEY and CDR2 SVGAGI. CDR3 coding DNA: TGTGCCAGCAGCCTACAGGGGGCGTCGGGTCAGCCCCAGCATTTT. It is translated as CASSLQGASGQPQHF.

The V gene is TRBV7-9, the J gene TRBJ2-1; 10 bases are shared with TRBD1. CDR1 and CDR2 (germline): SEHNR, FQNEAQ (reference sequence). The CDR3 runs to 18 residues. With 1 base clipped from V and 6 bases from J, the junction kept 12 bases outside the gene matches. CDR3 sequence: CASSLGVFGTGVSNEQFF. Written as DNA, the CDR3 is TGTGCCAGCAGCTTAGGGGTTTTCGGGACAGGGGTCTCCAATGAGCAGTTCTTC.

The V gene is TRBV19, the J gene TRBJ1-6, with D uncertain. CDR3 length: 14 amino acids. CDR1 LNHDA and CDR2 SQIVND come from the germline V gene (reference sequence). Trimming removed 4 bases at V and 4 bases at J, with 8 bases between. CDR3 nucleotides: TGTGCCAGTAGTAGCAGGAATTATAATTCACCCCTCCACTTT. Its translation: CASSSRNYNSPLHF.

CDR3 nucleotide sequence: TGTGCCAGCAGTCCCACGGACAGGGGGGGGAACATTCAGTACTTC. Translated: CASSPTDRGGNIQYF. V usage is TRBV6-5 and J usage is TRBJ2-4, with 10 bases fitting TRBD1. CDR1 is MNHEY, CDR2 SVGAGI, per germline. J was trimmed by 7 bases and V by 5 bases; bases with no gene match: 8. There are 15 residues in the CDR3.

The chain uses TRBV27 and TRBJ2-7; TRBD2 is a possible D gene (7 bases). Germline CDR1 and CDR2: MNHEY and SMNVEV (reference sequence). Trimming took off 1 base at V and 2 bases at J, with 12 bases between the two ends. This CDR3 comprises 15 residues. The CDR3 DNA reads TGTGCCAGCAGTTTATGGGGGGGGGCCGCCTACGAGCAGTACTTC. Translation gives CASSLWGGAAYEQYF.

This chain uses TRBV18 with TRBJ1-1; 11 bases agree with TRBD1. The CDR3 totals 16 residues. In germline, CDR1 is KGHSH, CDR2 LQKENI. The trim removed 3 bases at V and 5 bases at J, leaving 8 bases unmatched. The DNA for the CDR3 is TGTGCCAGCTCACCCTGGACAGGGGGCGTGAGGACTGAAGCTTTCTTT. Its translation: CASSPWTGGVRTEAFF. Together with reference TRBV18 and TRBJ1-1, the CDR3 gives the full variable domain: NAGVMQNPRHLVRRRGQEARLRCSPMKGHSHVYWYRQLPEEGLKFMVYLQKENIIDESGMPKERFSAEFPKEGPSILRIQQVVRGDSAAYFCASSPWTGGVRTEAFFGQGTRLTVV.

The chain employs TRBV2 and TRBJ1-3; 9 bases match TRBD1. V lost 2 bases to trimming and J lost 5 bases; unmatched junction nucleotides: 4. The V gene's germline CDR1 is SNHLY and CDR2 FYNNEI. This CDR3 is 15 amino acids long. Here the CDR3 DNA reads TGTGCCAGCAGTGAATTGGGACAGGGAAGAAACACCATATATTTT. This translates into CASSELGQGRNTIYF.

This chain uses TRBV6-5 with TRBJ2-3, with D hard to call. The CDR3 spans 15 residues. V was shortened by 4 bases and J by 6 bases, with 17 bases between the two germline ends. Germline V gives CDR1 MNHEY, CDR2 SVGAGI. CDR3 in amino acids: CASSLAGPQLDTQYF. Written as DNA, the CDR3 is TGTGCCAGCAGTTTGGCAGGTCCGCAGTTGGATACGCAGTATTTT.

The chain employs TRBV28 and TRBJ1-6, with TRBD1 identical over 7 bases. CDR1 and CDR2 (germline): MDHEN, SYDVKM. J gave up 7 bases and V 10 bases, and 10 bases lay outside the gene matches. The CDR3 loop spans 14 amino acids. CDR3 amino acids: CAIRQGPSNSPLHF. The CDR3 bases are TGTGCCATCCGACAGGGACCCAGCAATTCACCCCTCCACTTT.

V is TRBV28 and J is TRBJ1-5; the match to TRBD1 covers 8 bases. The germline CDR1 and CDR2 sequences are MDHEN and SYDVKM. After removal of 4 bases from V and 0 bases from J, the junction contained 5 bases not matched to a gene. This CDR3 contains 16 residues. The CDR3 DNA is TGTGCCAGCAGTTGGGGACAGGTAAATAGCAATCAGCCCCAGCATTTT. As protein: CASSWGQVNSNQPQHF.

The DNA of the CDR3 is TGTGCCAGCAGCGTCCAGGACTTAGTTCGGACTGAAGCTTTCTTT. It yields the protein CASSVQDLVRTEAFF. V gene TRBV7-2 combines with J gene TRBJ1-1; D ambiguous. Germline loops: CDR1 SGHTA, CDR2 FQGNSA. The CDR3 covers 15 residues. The V end was cut by 5 bases, the J end by 5 bases, with 18 bases between. Full variable domain (missing parts from reference TRBV7-2 and TRBJ1-1): GAGVSQSPSNKVTEKGKDVELRCDPISGHTALYWYRQSLGQGLEFLIYFQGNSAPDKSGLPSDRFSAERTGGSVSTLTIQRTQQEDSAVYLCASSVQDLVRTEAFFGQGTRLTVV.

This sequence joins TRBV18 and TRBJ1-2; perhaps TRBD1 as D (6 bases). The V and J ends lost 3 bases and 5 bases respectively, with 10 bases between them. The CDR3 runs 13 residues. Germline CDR1 and CDR2: KGHSH and LQKENI. The CDR3 here is CASSPGQPYGYTF. DNA of the CDR3: TGTGCCAGCTCACCCGGACAGCCTTATGGCTACACCTTC.

This sequence joins TRBV20-1 and TRBJ1-1; D call uncertain. Trimming stripped 3 bases from V and 0 bases from J, with 5 bases between. The CDR3 totals 12 residues. Per germline, CDR1 DFQATT and CDR2 SNEGSKA (reference sequence). The CDR3 loop reads CSASSVNTEAFF. In DNA form, the CDR3 reads TGCAGTGCTAGTTCGGTGAACACTGAAGCTTTCTTT.